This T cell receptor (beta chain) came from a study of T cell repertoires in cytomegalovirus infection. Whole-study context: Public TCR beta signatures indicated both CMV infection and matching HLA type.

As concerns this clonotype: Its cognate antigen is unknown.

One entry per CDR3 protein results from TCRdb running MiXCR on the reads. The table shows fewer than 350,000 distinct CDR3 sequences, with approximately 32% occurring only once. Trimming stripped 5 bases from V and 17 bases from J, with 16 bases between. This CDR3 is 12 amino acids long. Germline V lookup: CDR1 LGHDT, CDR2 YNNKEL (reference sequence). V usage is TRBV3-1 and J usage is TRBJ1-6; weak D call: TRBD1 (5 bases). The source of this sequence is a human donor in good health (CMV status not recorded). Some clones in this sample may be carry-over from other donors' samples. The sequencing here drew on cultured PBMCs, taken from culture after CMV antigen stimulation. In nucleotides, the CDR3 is TGTGCCAGCAGCGGAAGGGGTAGCACTATCCACTTT. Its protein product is CASSGRGSTIHF.